This TCR beta chain was sequenced for a study of cytomegalovirus exposure and HLA in healthy donors. Study-wide background: About 85 million unique TCRs from HLA-typed donors were held in an early release of data.

This CDR3 comprises 15 residues. Germline lookup yields CDR1 SGHNT and CDR2 YYREEE (reference sequence). V gave up 4 bases and J gave up 0 bases; unmatched junction bases: 2. Primers included in the PCR were 60 Vbeta and 13 Jbeta primers. TCRdb keeps only in-frame clones here, not all; method: immunoSEQ multiplex PCR. The sample has roughly 140,000 clones, around 10% seen once. The table lists this clone with a few counts. Its antigen is currently unknown. Study outcomes and limitations: Sequencing likely caused a cluster of highly shared sequence variants. An analysis done earlier found most TCR beta V segments productive about 87% or about 30% of the time.

The specimen was PBMCs. This sequence was found in a male donor in good health and CMV-seronegative. V usage is TRBV5-4 and J usage is TRBJ2-1; 9 nucleotides line up with TRBD1. The CDR3 is CASSLDRGSYNEQFF. The CDR3 coding sequence is TGTGCCAGCAGCCTGGACAGGGGCTCCTACAATGAGCAGTTCTTC. Supplemented by reference TRBV5-4 and TRBJ2-1, the full variable domain reads ETGVTQSPTHLIKTRGQQVTLRCSSQSGHNTVSWYQQALGQGPQFIFQYYREEENGRGNFPPRFSGLQFPNYSSELNVNALELDDSALYLCASSLDRGSYNEQFFGPGTRLTVL.